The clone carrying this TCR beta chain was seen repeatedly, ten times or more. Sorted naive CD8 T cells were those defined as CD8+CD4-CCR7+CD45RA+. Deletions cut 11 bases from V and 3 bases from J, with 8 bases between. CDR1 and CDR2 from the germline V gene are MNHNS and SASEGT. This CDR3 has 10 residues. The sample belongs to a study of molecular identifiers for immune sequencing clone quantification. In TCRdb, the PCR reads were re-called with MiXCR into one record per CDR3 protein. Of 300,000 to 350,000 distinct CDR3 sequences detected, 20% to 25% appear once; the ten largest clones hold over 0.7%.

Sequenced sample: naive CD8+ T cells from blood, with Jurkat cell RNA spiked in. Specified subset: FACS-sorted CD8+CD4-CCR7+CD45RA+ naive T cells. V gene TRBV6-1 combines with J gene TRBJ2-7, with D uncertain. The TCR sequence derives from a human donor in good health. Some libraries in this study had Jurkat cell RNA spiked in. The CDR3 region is CASGGYEQYF. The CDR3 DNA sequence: TGTGCCTCCGGCGGCTACGAGCAGTACTTC.